These T cell receptor beta chains were read from a single sample in a study of type 1 regulatory T cells. TCRdb itself ran the reads through MiXCR, one entry per CDR3 protein. The top ten clones hold about 2% of a sample with about 97,000 distinct CDR3 sequences, less than 40% of them seen once. The sample consisted of CD4+ T cells, either the whole sample or a sorted fraction (not recorded which). The receptors originated from a human donor in good health. Each CDR3 is given without its conserved first and last residue. Size values are once, few and many counts, or a class for expanded clones, and some rows have none.

size: -
V: TRBV12-3/TRBV12-4
CDR3: ASSFFTGGDTDTQY

size: few
V: TRBV25-1
CDR3: ASAPGQGFHNEQF

size: few
V: TRBV10-3
CDR3: ATPEDGSSYNEQF

size: few
V: TRBV7-4
CDR3: ASSENEGGQAYEQY

size: -
V: TRBV10-3
CDR3: AITSSGANTGELF

size: once
V: TRBV7-7
CDR3: ASSPIRNTWELF

size: -
V: TRBV4-1
CDR3: ASSRPGREVTKNIQY

size: -
V: TRBV5-1
CDR3: ASSPGTGGWHEQY

size: few
V: TRBV7-2
CDR3: ASSTGLSGNTIY

size: few
V: TRBV12-3/TRBV12-4
CDR3: ASSSRSDYEQY

size: -
V: TRBV27
CDR3: ASSIYRDRVLNTEAF

size: few
V: TRBV7-9
CDR3: ASKVGTHYEQY

size: few
V: TRBV30
CDR3: AWSLGQTDTQY

size: -
V: TRBV9
CDR3: ASSVDLGGAGGYT

size: -
V: TRBV7-2
CDR3: ASSTLESGTNVLT

size: -
V: TRBV10-3
CDR3: AISESSGSSDTQY

size: once
V: TRBV28
CDR3: GMTGGGKWTQY

size: -
V: TRBV3-1
CDR3: ASSSPHRGEKLF

size: -
V: TRBV20-1
CDR3: SAQGSDRDEKLF

size: -
V: TRBV4-2
CDR3: ASSQELTSGNQETQY